These 22 T cell receptor beta chains originate from one sample sequenced in a study of T cell repertoires in cytomegalovirus infection. TCRdb ran MiXCR on the reads and lists one entry per CDR3 protein. Seen here are roughly 140,000 distinct CDR3 sequences, less than 25% observed once, and the top ten hold 9.5% to 12%. The specimen sequenced was PBMCs. Receptors were obtained from a human donor in good health (CMV status not recorded). Some clones in this sample may be carry-over from other donors' samples.

A note on this clonotype: Just one base apart from a much larger clone, this may be a read error. The chain uses TRBV7-6 and TRBJ2-3; D might be TRBD1 or TRBD2, each matching 5 bases. The V gene's germline CDR1 is SGHVS and CDR2 FNYEAQ. CDR3 size: 15 residues. The V and J ends lost 6 bases and 4 bases respectively, with 17 bases between them. In DNA, the CDR3 is TGTGCCAGCAGTCCCGGACGGGGCGGCGCAGATACGCAGTATTTT. This sequence encodes CASSPGRGGADTQYF.

In its sample, this clonotype was seen many times. The chain carries TRBV6-5 and TRBJ2-4; TRBD1 aligns across 9 bases. CDR1 MNHEY and CDR2 SVGAGI come from the germline V gene. CDR3 length: 15 amino acids. Trimming at V came to 2 bases and at J to 6 bases, leaving 5 bases not matched to a gene. The CDR3 sequence: CASSYGTGMGNIQYF. CDR3 bases: TGTGCCAGCAGTTACGGGACAGGGATGGGAAACATTCAGTACTTC.

This clonotype has more than one count but fewer than ten. The gene calls are TRBV29-1 and TRBJ2-1; 8 bases fit TRBD1. CDR1 is SQVTM and CDR2 is ANQGSEA in the germline V gene. The CDR3 spans 15 residues. Trimming cost V 7 bases and J 5 bases; bases outside gene matches: 13. Here the CDR3 DNA reads TGCAGCGCTCTGGGTGGGACAGGCCTAGACAATGAGCAGTTCTTC. Its protein product is CSALGGTGLDNEQFF.

The chain has TRBV20-1 and TRBJ1-4; no reliable D call. V shed 2 bases and J shed 8 bases, with 12 bases lying between them. The CDR3 length is 13 residues. In germline, CDR1 is DFQATT, CDR2 SNEGSKA (reference sequence). CDR3 in DNA: TGCAGTGCTAGATCTGACGGGTACGAAAAACTGTTTTTT. Its protein product is CSARSDGYEKLFF.

This clonotype has more than one count but fewer than ten. The V and J genes are TRBV12-3 or TRBV12-4 and TRBJ2-7, with D possibly matching TRBD1 (7 bases). The V end lost 5 bases, the J end lost 2 bases, and 10 bases lay between the germline ends. The CDR3 is 13 residues long. The CDR3 coding sequence is TGTGCCAGCAGTCAGGGGGGCCCCTACGAGCAGTACTTC. It encodes CASSQGGPYEQYF.

The chain carries TRBV28 and TRBJ1-5, with 7 bases identical to TRBD1. Germline values: CDR1 MDHEN, CDR2 SYDVKM. This CDR3 comprises 16 residues. V shed 5 bases and J 3 bases; nucleotides not matched to a gene: 10. The CDR3, as DNA: TGTGCCAGCAGTGCGCCCCGTACAGGGGACAATCAGCCCCAGCATTTT. This translates into CASSAPRTGDNQPQHF.

In this sample, this clonotype turned up many times. V usage is TRBV12-3 or TRBV12-4 and J usage is TRBJ1-2; 9 nucleotides agree with TRBD1. CDR3 length: 18 amino acids. Germline trimming cut 5 bases from V and 6 bases from J; bases unmatched to any gene: 19. The CDR3 here is CASSTRDRVGDGGDGYTF. Here the CDR3 DNA reads TGTGCCAGCAGTACACGGGACAGGGTAGGAGATGGTGGGGATGGCTACACCTTC.

This clonotype has ten or more counts. The chain couples TRBV7-6 to TRBJ2-7; D may be TRBD1 or TRBD2 (5 bases each). Germline V gene lookup returns CDR1 SGHVS and CDR2 FNYEAQ. Trimming removed 5 bases from V and 0 bases from J, with 14 bases in between. This CDR3 has 15 amino acids. The DNA of the CDR3 is TGTGCCAGCAGCCCCAGCGGACAAATCTCCTACGAGCAGTACTTC. Translation: CASSPSGQISYEQYF.

This clonotype was counted ten times or more. The V and J genes are TRBV7-3 and TRBJ2-2; weak D call: TRBD2 (6 bases). The V end was cut by 0 bases, the J end by 5 bases, with 16 bases between. Germline loops: CDR1 SGHTA, CDR2 FQGTGA. The CDR3 extends over 17 amino acids. The CDR3 spells CASSLTGGPRGTGELFF. The DNA for the CDR3 is TGTGCCAGCAGCTTAACAGGCGGGCCTCGGGGGACCGGGGAGCTGTTTTTT. Full variable domain (outside the CDR3, taken from reference TRBV7-3 and TRBJ2-2): GAGVSQTPSNKVTEKGKYVELRCDPISGHTALYWYRQSLGQGPEFLIYFQGTGAADDSGLPNDRFFAVRPEGSVSTLKIQRTERGDSAVYLCASSLTGGPRGTGELFFGEGSRLTVL.

This chain uses TRBV28 with TRBJ2-7, with D maybe TRBD1 (6 bases). This CDR3 comprises 15 residues. Trimming removed 7 bases from V and 0 bases from J, with 16 bases in between. Germline CDR1 MDHEN, CDR2 SYDVKM. As DNA, the CDR3 is TGTGCCAGCAAAGTTTACAGGGAAACCTCCTACGAGCAGTACTTC. Residues: CASKVYRETSYEQYF.

DNA for the CDR3: TGTGCCATCAGCCGGCTGGGAATTGGGGACACTGAAGCTTTCTTT. The encoded protein is CAISRLGIGDTEAFF. The chain combines TRBV10-3 with TRBJ1-1; D remains ambiguous. The CDR3 covers 15 residues. The germline V and J ends were trimmed by 6 bases and 3 bases, with 17 bases remaining between them. The germline V gene encodes CDR1 ENHRY and CDR2 SYGVKD.

This clonotype was seen more than once but under ten times. The J gene is TRBJ2-3, the V gene TRBV12-3 or TRBV12-4, with D unclear. The germline V and J ends were trimmed by 2 bases and 2 bases, with 11 bases remaining between them. The CDR3 sequence is 15 residues long. As DNA, the CDR3 is TGTGCCAGCAGTTTAACTCCTGGTACCACAGATACGCAGTATTTT. The encoded protein is CASSLTPGTTDTQYF.

This clonotype has just a few counts. The rearrangement uses TRBV14 and TRBJ2-5; D is undetermined. Germline V gene data show CDR1 as SGHDN and CDR2 as FVKESK. This CDR3 is built from 13 residues. V shed 1 base and J shed 4 bases, with 7 bases lying between them. Written as DNA, the CDR3 is TGTGCCAGCAGCCAAGGGCCCATAGAGACCCAGTACTTC. It encodes CASSQGPIETQYF. Based on the CDR3 plus reference TRBV14 and TRBJ2-5, the full variable domain is EAGVTQFPSHSVIEKGQTVTLRCDPISGHDNLYWYRRVMGKEIKFLLHFVKESKQDESGMPNNRFLAERTGGTYSTLKVQPAELEDSGVYFCASSQGPIETQYFGPGTRLLVL.

Many counts were recorded for this clonotype. The chain uses TRBV7-2 and TRBJ2-7, with a tentative D call TRBD2 (5 bases). The V gene's germline CDR1 is SGHTA and CDR2 FQGNSA. This CDR3 comprises 14 residues. V lost 6 bases and J lost 6, with 18 bases in between. The CDR3 loop is CASRMDGRGLEQYF. In nucleotides, the CDR3 is TGTGCCAGCAGGATGGACGGCCGCGGGCTCGAGCAGTACTTC.

This sequence joins TRBV28 and TRBJ2-4; unclear D gene. Trimming removed 4 bases at V and 0 bases at J, with 19 bases between. CDR1 MDHEN and CDR2 SYDVKM come from the germline V gene. The CDR3 runs 18 residues. This chain's CDR3 is CASSSIPHLILAKNIQYF. Written as DNA, the CDR3 is TGTGCCAGCAGTTCGATACCCCATTTGATCCTAGCCAAAAACATTCAGTACTTC.

Only a few counts were recorded for this clonotype. J is TRBJ2-7 and V is TRBV12-3 or TRBV12-4, with D perhaps matching TRBD1 or TRBD2 (6 bases each). The CDR3 sequence is 14 residues long. V was clipped by 8 bases and J by 4 bases, with 18 bases between them. The CDR3 coding sequence is TGTGCCAGCGGCCTAGAGGGGGGTCGGTACGAGCAGTACTTC. This sequence encodes CASGLEGGRYEQYF.

This chain joins TRBV28 and TRBJ1-1; D is uncertain. CDR1 MDHEN and CDR2 SYDVKM come from the germline V gene. V dropped 2 bases and J dropped 0 bases, with 13 bases sitting between them. The CDR3 totals 16 residues. This CDR3 is CASSLRDEGMNTEAFF. CDR3 sequence (DNA): TGTGCCAGCAGTTTAAGGGATGAGGGTATGAACACTGAAGCTTTCTTT.

The chain combines TRBV2 with TRBJ2-1; possibly TRBD2 for D (6 bases). Germline CDR1 and CDR2: SNHLY and FYNNEI. The V end lost 6 bases, the J end lost 3 bases, and 9 bases lay between the germline ends. The CDR3 totals 13 residues. The CDR3 sequence is CASSEGLYNEQFF. The CDR3, as DNA: TGTGCCAGCAGCGAGGGACTCTACAATGAGCAGTTCTTC.

In this sample, this clonotype turned up a few times. The genes are TRBV12-3 or TRBV12-4 and TRBJ1-2, with 9 bases lining up with TRBD1. CDR3 length: 13 amino acids. V lost 6 bases to trimming and J lost 8 bases; unmatched junction nucleotides: 7. The CDR3 protein is CASSPRTGVGYTF. For the CDR3, the DNA is TGTGCCAGCAGCCCGCGGACAGGGGTGGGCTACACCTTC.

This clonotype was picked up many times. This chain joins TRBV7-2 and TRBJ1-5; no clear D. The CDR3 is 13 amino acids. V was shortened by 2 bases and J by 7 bases, with 9 bases between the two germline ends. The germline V gene encodes CDR1 SGHTA and CDR2 FQGNSA. CDR3 amino acids: CASSLLSTQPQHF. The CDR3 bases are TGTGCCAGCAGCTTACTGTCAACACAGCCCCAGCATTTT.

In the case of this clonotype: A junction end diverges from the germline sequence, so it may reflect a read error. This chain uses TRBV5-6 with TRBJ2-1, with 15 positions matching TRBD2. The CDR3 runs to 16 residues. CDR1 is SGHDT, CDR2 YYEEEE, per germline. Here the CDR3 DNA reads TGTGCCAGCAGCTTTCCTCCCGGGACTAGCGGGAGGCAGGCGGTCTTC. It encodes CASSFPPGTSGRQAVF.

This clonotype was picked up many times. The rearrangement uses TRBV7-9 and TRBJ1-1; D is unclear. Trimming pared 5 bases from V and 4 bases from J, leaving 14 bases between. This CDR3 is built from 14 residues. The germline V gene encodes CDR1 SEHNR and CDR2 FQNEAQ (reference sequence). CDR3 sequence: CASSHGLGFTEAFF. The CDR3 DNA reads TGTGCCAGCAGCCACGGTTTGGGGTTCACTGAAGCTTTCTTT.